These 27 T cell receptor beta chains were sequenced from one sample in a study of T cells in Graves' hyperthyroidism and ophthalmopathy. RNA transcripts served as the template for amplifying TCR beta CDR3 regions. The study used the HTBI primer set for a first-round RT-PCR of the TCR CDR3. TCRdb called the multiplex PCR reads again in MiXCR, with one record for every CDR3 protein. This table holds 250,000 to 300,000 distinct CDR3 sequences, roughly 15% found once. The sequenced sample was blood. Receptor source: a woman aged 25 to 39 with Graves' hyperthyroidism that later progressed to Graves' ophthalmopathy.

A few counts support this clonotype. The chain combines TRBV10-2 with TRBJ2-1, with 9 bases fitting TRBD2. The CDR3 covers 14 residues. V gave up 11 bases and J gave up 2 bases; unmatched junction bases: 7. CDR1 is WSHSY and CDR2 is SAAADI in the germline V gene. The CDR3 DNA is TGCGCCGTTAGCGGGAGCCGTACCTACAATGAGCAGTTCTTC. Amino acids: CAVSGSRTYNEQFF.

This clonotype turned up a few times. The chain recombines TRBV7-9 with TRBJ2-7; weak D call: TRBD1 (6 bases). The CDR3 runs 18 residues. Trimming shortened V by 5 bases and J by 2 bases, and 25 bases separated the two germline ends. Germline V gives CDR1 SEHNR, CDR2 FQNEAQ (reference sequence). CDR3 coding DNA: TGTGCCAGCAGCCCCCGGGATCTGGGGGCGGTGCGCCCCTACGAGCAGTACTTC. This gives the protein CASSPRDLGAVRPYEQYF.

This clonotype was counted at least ten times. This chain connects TRBV7-2 to TRBJ2-2; D is possibly TRBD1 or TRBD2 (5 bases each). The CDR3 is made up of 15 amino acids. Germline assignment: CDR1 SGHTA and CDR2 FQGNSA. The germline V and J ends were trimmed by 1 base and 6 bases, with 12 bases remaining between them. CDR3 amino acids: CASSLEVLGAGELFF. In DNA, the CDR3 is TGTGCCAGCAGCTTAGAGGTCCTGGGGGCCGGGGAGCTGTTTTTT.

This clonotype has just a few counts. The chain employs TRBV7-3 and TRBJ2-1, with D uncertain. Germline CDR1 reads SGHTA; CDR2 reads FQGTGA. V lost 0 bases and J 0 bases, leaving 12 bases between the germline ends. The CDR3 totals 17 residues. CDR3 loop: CASSLTGSPSSYNEQFF. For the CDR3, the DNA is TGTGCCAGCAGCTTAACTGGGTCCCCATCCTCCTACAATGAGCAGTTCTTC.

This clonotype came up many times. A read error may account for a junction end that differs from germline. V gene TRBV12-3 or TRBV12-4 combines with J gene TRBJ2-3; tentative D call: TRBD2 (5 bases). The CDR3 length is 13 residues. Written as DNA, the CDR3 is TGTGCCAGCAGCTTAGGCCGGGAATCGAAGCAGTATTTT. Translating gives CASSLGRESKQYF.

This clonotype came up a few times. A read error may account for a junction end that differs from germline. The CDR3 DNA follows: TGCAACGTTCTGACCTATGGCTACACCTTC. Translating it yields CNVLTYGYTF. The V and J genes are TRBV29-1 and TRBJ1-2; the D is unclear. CDR1 is SQVTM, CDR2 ANQGSEA, per germline. The CDR3 totals 10 residues.

Points on this clonotype: A much larger clone differs by one base, so this may be a read error. This rearrangement joins TRBV7-6 to TRBJ1-1; 7 bases map to TRBD1. In germline, CDR1 is SGHVS, CDR2 FNYEAQ. CDR3 length: 15 residues. DNA of the CDR3: TGTGTCAGCAGCTTAGCGCCACAGGGGCACACTGAAGCTTTCTTT. This sequence encodes CVSSLAPQGHTEAFF.

On this clonotype: A read error may be the cause here, since a much bigger clone is one base away. This chain connects TRBV4-1 to TRBJ2-1; D possibly corresponds to TRBD2 (5 bases). Germline V CDR1 and CDR2: MGHRA, YSYEKL. The CDR3 contains 15 residues. The CDR3, as DNA: TGCGCCGGCAGCCAAGTTCCGGGAAATCTCGCTGAGCAGTTCTTC. It codes for CAGSQVPGNLAEQFF.

At least ten counts were recorded for this clonotype. This chain joins TRBV2 and TRBJ2-4, with 7 bases aligning to TRBD1. The CDR3 runs 19 residues. J gave up 3 bases and V 2 bases, and 16 bases lay outside the gene matches. CDR1 and CDR2 from the germline V gene are SNHLY and FYNNEI. This CDR3 reads CASSERLGQLVQGKNIQYF. CDR3 bases: TGTGCCAGCAGTGAAAGGTTGGGACAGCTCGTCCAGGGCAAAAACATTCAGTACTTC.

This clonotype was detected ten times or more. The genes are TRBV5-5 and TRBJ1-1; 7 nucleotides align to TRBD1. This CDR3 is 15 amino acids long. The J segment lost 4 bases and the V segment lost 2 bases, leaving 8 bases of the junction unmatched. Germline V lookup: CDR1 SGHKS, CDR2 YYEKEE (reference sequence). The CDR3 region is CASSFLQGLATEAFF. In DNA, the CDR3 is TGTGCCAGCAGCTTCTTACAGGGGTTGGCCACTGAAGCTTTCTTT. Together with reference TRBV5-5 and TRBJ1-1, the CDR3 gives the full variable domain: DAGVTQSPTHLIKTRGQQVTLRCSPISGHKSVSWYQQVLGQGPQFIFQYYEKEERGRGNFPDRFSARQFPNYSSELNVNALLLGDSALYLCASSFLQGLATEAFFGQGTRLTVV.

The chain carries TRBV9 and TRBJ2-1; D ambiguous. Between the trimmed V and J ends, which lost 5 bases and 6 bases, there was a span of 9 bases. CDR3 length equals 12 residues. The V gene's germline CDR1 is SGDLS and CDR2 YYNGEE. CDR3 residues: CASSQQPNEQFF. CDR3 DNA sequence: TGTGCCAGCAGTCAGCAGCCCAATGAGCAGTTCTTC.

This clonotype has at least ten counts. The V gene is TRBV6-1, the J gene TRBJ2-1; 8 bases agree with TRBD1. Losses at the gene ends were 5 bases for V and 2 bases for J; bases not matched to a gene: 2. Germline V lookup: CDR1 MNHNS, CDR2 SASEGT. The CDR3 runs to 14 residues. The CDR3 region is CASSRDRTYNEQFF. CDR3 DNA sequence: TGTGCCAGCAGTCGGGACAGGACCTACAATGAGCAGTTCTTC.

This clonotype showed up many times. CDR3 protein: CASSYRGQVGGEQYF. In DNA, the CDR3 is TGTGCCAGCAGCTACCGAGGACAGGTCGGGGGCGAGCAGTACTTC. The chain carries TRBV7-2 and TRBJ2-7, with D possibly TRBD1 on 7 matching bases. This CDR3 comprises 15 residues. The ends were cut back, 4 bases at V and 6 bases at J, with 19 bases in the middle. The germline V gene encodes CDR1 SGHTA and CDR2 FQGNSA.

At least ten counts were recorded for this clonotype. This rearrangement joins TRBV6-2 or TRBV6-3 to TRBJ1-1; D unclear. The V end was cut by 2 bases, the J end by 1 base, with 5 bases between. The germline CDR1 and CDR2 sequences are MNHEY and SVGEGT. The CDR3 runs to 13 residues. CDR3 DNA: TGTGCCAGCAGTTACACCAGGAACACTGAAGCTTTCTTT. Protein product: CASSYTRNTEAFF.

This clonotype has ten or more counts. This chain joins TRBV12-5 and TRBJ2-2; the match to TRBD2 covers 14 bases. The V gene end was trimmed by 4 bases and the J gene end by 5 bases; junction bases not matched to a gene: 6. Germline V lookup: CDR1 LGHNT, CDR2 FRNRAP. The CDR3 sequence is 17 residues long. The CDR3 loop is CASGSPGTSGSTGELFF. The CDR3, as DNA: TGTGCTAGTGGTTCCCCCGGGACTAGCGGGAGTACCGGGGAGCTGTTTTTT.

The table lists this clonotype with a few counts. The CDR3 DNA is TGTGCCAGCAGGGACTCAGTGTCTAGCGCCTCCTACGAGCAGTACTTC. Protein sequence: CASRDSVSSASYEQYF. V usage is TRBV6-2 or TRBV6-3 and J usage is TRBJ2-7; D is possibly TRBD2 (6 bases). Trimming pared 6 bases from V and 0 bases from J, leaving 18 bases between. CDR3 size: 16 residues. The germline V gene encodes CDR1 MNHEY and CDR2 SVGEGT.

This chain uses TRBV12-3 or TRBV12-4 with TRBJ2-1, with TRBD1 matching over 12 bases. CDR3 length equals 19 residues. The trim removed 3 bases at V and 0 bases at J, leaving 9 bases unmatched. The CDR3 DNA reads as TGTGCCAGCAGTTTGGGGCGGGACAGGGGGCCAAGCTCCTACAATGAGCAGTTCTTC. Protein product: CASSLGRDRGPSSYNEQFF.

This chain joins TRBV20-1 and TRBJ1-3; 8 nucleotides agree with TRBD1. CDR3 length: 12 amino acids. The germline V gene has CDR1 DFQATT and CDR2 SNEGSKA (reference sequence). In DNA, the CDR3 is TGCGGAGGACAGGGATCCGGAAACACCATATATTTT. Protein sequence: CGGQGSGNTIYF.

At least ten counts were recorded for this clonotype. The genes are TRBV7-3 and TRBJ2-3; 10 nucleotides agree with TRBD1. J was trimmed by 7 bases and V by 3 bases; bases with no gene match: 4. Germline CDR1 and CDR2: SGHTA and FQGTGA. The CDR3 runs 14 residues. The CDR3 region has the DNA TGTGCCAGCAGCTTGACAGGGGGCGCGAATACGCAGTATTTT. Its protein is CASSLTGGANTQYF.

This chain joins TRBV10-3 and TRBJ2-5; 9 bases are a match to TRBD1. The CDR3 totals 15 residues. In germline, CDR1 is ENHRY, CDR2 SYGVKD. After removal of 7 bases from V and 4 bases from J, the junction contained 10 bases not matched to a gene. This chain's CDR3 is CAIKPGTGNSETQYF. For the CDR3, the DNA is TGTGCCATCAAACCCGGGACAGGGAATTCAGAGACCCAGTACTTC.

This clonotype was counted only a few times. A much bigger clone sits one base away, suggesting this may be a read error. V is TRBV28 and J is TRBJ2-7; D unclear. Germline V gene lookup returns CDR1 MDHEN and CDR2 SYDVKM. The CDR3 is 14 residues long. In DNA, the CDR3 is TGTGCCGGCAGTTTACCCACCCATGCCTACGAGCAGTACTTC. It is translated as CAGSLPTHAYEQYF.

Only a few counts were recorded for this clonotype. The chain joins TRBV5-6 to TRBJ1-1, with unresolved D. This CDR3 contains 13 residues. From germline, CDR1 is SGHDT and CDR2 YYEEEE. Trimming cost V 2 bases and J 7 bases, with 12 bases left between them. The CDR3 sequence: CASSLGWNVEAFF. In DNA form, the CDR3 reads TGTGCCAGCAGCTTAGGCTGGAATGTTGAAGCTTTCTTT.

This clonotype was observed many times. The V call is TRBV11-2, the J call TRBJ2-5; D remains ambiguous. CDR1 and CDR2 from the germline V gene are SGHAT and FQNNGV. The CDR3 contains 14 residues. Trimming left V 1 base short and J 0 bases short, with 6 bases between. The CDR3 loop is CASSLVGNQETQYF. In DNA, the CDR3 is TGTGCCAGCAGCTTAGTAGGGAACCAAGAGACCCAGTACTTC.

This clonotype was counted ten times or more. The chain is built from TRBV13 and TRBJ1-4, with unresolved D. CDR1 is PRHDT, CDR2 FYEKMQ, per germline (reference sequence). The V gene lost 2 bases and the J gene lost 8 bases, with 12 bases spanning the gap. There are 14 residues in the CDR3. CDR3 bases: TGTGCCAGCAGCTTACTTGGCAGTCAAGAAAAACTGTTTTTT. Encoded protein: CASSLLGSQEKLFF.

This clonotype was seen ten or more times. The V and J genes are TRBV2 and TRBJ1-2, with a weak D call TRBD1 (5 bases). This CDR3 has 13 amino acids. Deletions cut 11 bases from V and 5 bases from J, with 18 bases between. Germline CDR1 and CDR2: SNHLY and FYNNEI. The DNA for the CDR3 is TGTGCCTCCCGGGACTCCACACCTTATGGCTACACCTTC. It yields the protein CASRDSTPYGYTF.

In regard to this clonotype: A much larger clone differs from this one at a single base, so this may be a read error. This sequence joins TRBV5-1 and TRBJ2-7; perhaps TRBD1 as D (6 bases). The V end was cut by 0 bases, the J end by 4 bases, with 14 bases between. This CDR3 region has 15 residues. Germline CDR1 is SGHRS and CDR2 is YFSETQ. The CDR3 DNA reads as TGCGCCAGCAGCTTGGAGTGGGTCAGGGGTTACGAGCAGTACTTC. As protein: CASSLEWVRGYEQYF. Full variable domain (rest looked up from reference TRBV5-1 and TRBJ2-7): KAGVTQTPRYLIKTRGQQVTLSCSPISGHRSVSWYQQTPGQGLQFLFEYFSETQRNKGNFPGRFSGRQFSNSRSEMNVSTLELGDSALYLCASSLEWVRGYEQYFGPGTRLTVT.

This clonotype came up many times. The V and J genes are TRBV18 and TRBJ2-2, with D tentatively TRBD2 (7 bases). V shed 0 bases and J shed 1 base, with 12 bases lying between them. Germline loops: CDR1 KGHSH, CDR2 LQKENI. The CDR3 runs to 17 residues. As DNA, the CDR3 is TGTGCCAGCTCACCACCGGCAGCGGGACAGAACACCGGGGAGCTGTTTTTT. It specifies CASSPPAAGQNTGELFF.